This TCR beta chain comes out of a study of early T cells in non-severe SARS-CoV-2 infection. About the study: The sequenced material was bulk RNA from unsorted whole blood, and its chains were unpaired.

Trimming cost V 1 base and J 9 bases, with 7 bases left between them. Looked up from germline, CDR1 is MNHEY and CDR2 is SMNVEV (reference sequence). This CDR3 region has 13 residues. The study, taken as a whole, reports: Matching results from VDJdb favored anti-spike CD8 responses, leaving private and CD4 specificities undetected.

As concerns this clonotype: The antigen is unknown.

Separate cDNA molecules each had unique molecular identifiers attached to them. A single record per CDR3 protein comes from TCRdb applying MiXCR to the 5' RACE reads. This repertoire shows 70,000 to 85,000 distinct CDR3 sequences, around 14% found once; its top ten account for approximately 5.7%. The sequence was obtained from an adult who was a healthcare worker with PCR-confirmed SARS-CoV-2 infection or an uninfected control (not recorded which). The source material was whole blood. The V and J genes are TRBV27 and TRBJ1-6; D might be TRBD1 (6 bases). CDR3 coding DNA: TGTGCCAGCAGTTTATGGGGGCGTTCACCCCTCCACTTT. Amino acids: CASSLWGRSPLHF.